This T cell receptor (beta chain) was found in a study of technical replicates of blood from a handful of donors. Repertoires were generated with immunoSEQ multiplex PCR, while TCRdb's copy carries only in-frame clones and drops some. The table includes some 48,000 clones, 95% to 97% detected once. The receptor was derived from a human donor in good health. The sample taken for sequencing was T cells isolated from PBMCs.

Here the CDR3 DNA reads TGCAGCGTTGCCAGGAACACTGAAGCTTTCTTT. Amino acid sequence: CSVARNTEAFF. The V call is TRBV29-1, the J call TRBJ1-1, with no clear D. V lost 4 bases and J 1 base, leaving 4 bases between the germline ends. CDR1 SQVTM and CDR2 ANQGSEA come from the germline V gene. The CDR3 totals 11 residues.